A single sample gave rise to the 13 T cell receptor beta chains below, sequenced in a study of post-analysis software for immune sequencing data. Study observations and caveats: TRBV5-6, TRBV5-1 and TRBV20-1 were among roughly five TRBV segments more frequent in patients than controls.

Unique molecular identifiers were present in the TCR beta cDNA libraries. TCRdb re-analysed the PCR reads in MiXCR, keeping a single row per CDR3 protein. The sample contains hundreds of thousands of distinct CDR3 sequences, approximately 59% of which appear only once. These TCRs' antigens remain unknown. Sequenced sample: blood. These receptors were obtained from a girl under 10 years old with multiple sclerosis.

V usage is TRBV6-6 and J usage is TRBJ2-3; D might be TRBD2 (6 bases). V was trimmed by 6 bases and J by 4 bases, leaving 8 bases between them. CDR3 length: 12 residues. Germline V lookup: CDR1 MNHNY, CDR2 SVGAGI (reference sequence). In nucleotides, the CDR3 is TGTGCCAGCAGCCGACTAGCAGATACGCAGTATTTT. Its translation: CASSRLADTQYF.

The rearrangement uses TRBV29-1 and TRBJ2-3; 8 nucleotides match TRBD2. The CDR3 is 14 amino acids. The junction had 5 bases not matched to a gene; V was cut back by 4 bases and J by 2 bases. Germline CDR1 SQVTM, CDR2 ANQGSEA. The CDR3 nucleotides are TGCAGCGTTGCTAGCGGGTTACACACAGATACGCAGTATTTT. Translating gives CSVASGLHTDTQYF.

V and J are TRBV29-1 and TRBJ1-2; TRBD1 matches 7 bases. Trimming at V came to 0 bases and at J to 4 bases, leaving 8 bases not matched to a gene. The CDR3 has 15 residues. Germline V CDR1 and CDR2: SQVTM, ANQGSEA. The CDR3 loop is CSVEDPEGQPYGYTF. As DNA, the CDR3 is TGCAGCGTTGAAGATCCGGAGGGACAGCCCTATGGCTACACCTTC.

The chain couples TRBV29-1 to TRBJ2-2; no firm D call. Trimming removed 1 base at V and 2 bases at J, with 8 bases between. The CDR3 length is 14 residues. Germline V gives CDR1 SQVTM, CDR2 ANQGSEA. Here the CDR3 DNA reads TGCAGCGTTGAAGGTGGGGTTAACACCGGGGAGCTGTTTTTT. This translates into CSVEGGVNTGELFF.

The chain uses TRBV6-6 and TRBJ2-1; D possibly corresponds to TRBD2 (6 bases). The CDR3 loop spans 13 amino acids. Germline-derived CDR1 and CDR2 are MNHNY and SVGAGI (reference sequence). V lost 8 bases to trimming and J lost 6 bases, with 14 bases between them. The DNA for the CDR3 is TGTGCCAGCCGTCGGTTCGGGAGCAATGAGCAGTTCTTC. Encoded protein: CASRRFGSNEQFF.

This clonotype was counted between two and nine times. The CDR3 DNA reads as TGTGCCAGCTCAAAGTTATTGGAGACCCAGTACTTC. Its protein is CASSKLLETQYF. The V and J genes are TRBV18 and TRBJ2-5, with D unclear. The length of the CDR3 is 12 residues. Deletions cut 5 bases from V and 5 bases from J, with 9 bases between. Germline lookup yields CDR1 KGHSH and CDR2 LQKENI. The complete variable domain, with remaining parts taken from reference TRBV18 and TRBJ2-5, reads NAGVMQNPRHLVRRRGQEARLRCSPMKGHSHVYWYRQLPEEGLKFMVYLQKENIIDESGMPKERFSAEFPKEGPSILRIQQVVRGDSAAYFCASSKLLETQYFGPGTRLLVL.

This clonotype has only a few counts. The chain carries TRBV7-8 and TRBJ2-1; D assignment may be TRBD1 or TRBD2 (5 bases each). With 1 base removed from V and 9 bases from J, the gap between germline ends came to 16 bases. The germline V gene has CDR1 SGHVS and CDR2 FQNEAQ. CDR3 length equals 15 residues. Here the CDR3 DNA reads TGTGCCAGCAGCTTAGTCTGGGACCGCGGCGGTGAGCAGTTCTTC. Its protein is CASSLVWDRGGEQFF.

This clonotype was detected only a few times. The chain uses TRBV20-1 and TRBJ2-4; tentatively, D is TRBD1 (6 bases). V gave up 5 bases and J gave up 6 bases, with 11 bases separating them. The length of the CDR3 is 12 residues. Per germline, CDR1 DFQATT and CDR2 SNEGSKA (reference sequence). CDR3 sequence: CSAPQDRNIQYF. The CDR3 DNA reads as TGCAGTGCTCCTCAGGACAGAAACATTCAGTACTTC.

This rearrangement joins TRBV29-1 to TRBJ1-2, with 11 bases fitting TRBD1. The CDR3 is 13 amino acids. Trimming removed 7 bases from V and 7 bases from J; junction bases left unmatched: 8. Germline V gene lookup returns CDR1 SQVTM and CDR2 ANQGSEA. The CDR3 sequence: CSAEGQGVIGYTF. CDR3 DNA: TGCAGCGCCGAGGGACAGGGGGTGATTGGCTACACCTTC.

The genes are TRBV6-4 and TRBJ2-1, with 9 bases fitting TRBD2. V was pared by 3 bases and J by 2 bases, with 2 bases of the junction left unmatched. The CDR3 has 15 amino acids. The germline gives CDR1 MRHNA, CDR2 SNTAGT. As DNA, the CDR3 is TGTGCCAGCAGTGATAGCGGGAGTACCTACAATGAGCAGTTCTTC. This gives the protein CASSDSGSTYNEQFF.

This sequence joins TRBV12-3 or TRBV12-4 and TRBJ1-4, with a tentative D call TRBD1 (5 bases). The CDR3 has 12 residues. V was shortened by 3 bases and J by 14 bases, with 13 bases between the two germline ends. Here the CDR3 reads CASSLGQATLFF. The CDR3 bases are TGTGCCAGCAGTTTGGGGCAGGCGACTCTGTTTTTT.

This clonotype was seen a few times. The CDR3 here is CASSFLSGRAYNEQFF. CDR3 nucleotide sequence: TGTGCCAGCAGTTTCCTCAGCGGGAGGGCCTACAATGAGCAGTTCTTC. The V call is TRBV27, the J call TRBJ2-1, with 10 bases aligning to TRBD2. This CDR3 has 16 residues. Trimming removed 3 bases from V and 2 bases from J; junction bases left unmatched: 4. The germline CDR1 and CDR2 sequences are MNHEY and SMNVEV (reference sequence).

This sequence joins TRBV20-1 and TRBJ1-5; D ambiguous. CDR1 is DFQATT, CDR2 SNEGSKA, per germline (reference sequence). Trimming shortened V by 0 bases and J by 3 bases, and 9 bases separated the two germline ends. This CDR3 contains 14 residues. The CDR3 protein is CSAREAPNNQPQHF. The CDR3 DNA reads as TGCAGTGCTAGAGAAGCCCCGAACAATCAGCCCCAGCATTTT.